The following is a T cell receptor (beta chain) sequence with its context. Its antigen is unidentified. The data belong to a study of regulatory T cells in long-lasting Graves disease. Across the whole study: The term persistent Graves' disease signified upward of 5 years on antithyroid drugs with positive TSH receptor antibodies.

Regarding time point: persistent/refractory GD, antithyroid drugs over 5 years with positive TRAb. Making the TCR library involved RNA that had been extracted from PBMCs. Nine milliliters of peripheral blood were taken and placed in EDTA tubes. Study-wide points: No thyroid tissue was studied; the work used peripheral blood only. Among persistent patients, a larger number of public clonotypes were shared (approximately 3,000) than among newly diagnosed patients (roughly 1,000).

The CDR3 extends over 16 amino acids. Germline loops: CDR1 MNHEY, CDR2 SVGAGI. V dropped 0 bases and J dropped 6; count of bases not matched to a gene: 6. iRepertoire HTBI primers and Arm-PCR of CDR3 regions built TCR beta libraries. Each CDR3 protein gets one entry after TCRdb re-called the multiplex PCR reads with MiXCR. The sample consists of a few hundred thousand distinct CDR3 sequences, about 21% of them appearing once. This clonotype was sampled from a female donor with Graves disease. The material was peripheral blood mononuclear cells (PBMCs), obtained when the disease was refractory, from a patient treated with antithyroid drugs. The chain combines TRBV6-5 with TRBJ2-2; 8 nucleotides match TRBD1. CDR3 nucleotides: TGTGCCAGCAGTTACTCGCCGACAGGGGTCTCCGGGGAGCTGTTTTTT. Translated: CASSYSPTGVSGELFF.